This TCR beta chain was found in a study of shared clonotypes between healthy human individuals. Sequencing used immunoSEQ multiplex PCR; TCRdb keeps in-frame clones, though not all of them. The sample yields about a million clones, 70% to 80% seen once. Trimming pared 5 bases from V and 3 bases from J, leaving 14 bases between. CDR1 is MDHEN and CDR2 is SYDVKM in the germline V gene. This CDR3 is built from 14 residues. Sequencing was done on a sample of memory CD4+ T cells from PBMCs. Subset here: CD45RA-negative fraction. V gene TRBV28 combines with J gene TRBJ2-7, with D perhaps TRBD1 (5 bases). The receptor was derived from a man aged 18 to 29 in good health. Some clones in this sample may be carry-over from other donors' samples. The CDR3 DNA follows: TGTGCCAGCAGTGACGACAGAATCCGCTACGAGCAGTACTTC. It is translated as CASSDDRIRYEQYF.